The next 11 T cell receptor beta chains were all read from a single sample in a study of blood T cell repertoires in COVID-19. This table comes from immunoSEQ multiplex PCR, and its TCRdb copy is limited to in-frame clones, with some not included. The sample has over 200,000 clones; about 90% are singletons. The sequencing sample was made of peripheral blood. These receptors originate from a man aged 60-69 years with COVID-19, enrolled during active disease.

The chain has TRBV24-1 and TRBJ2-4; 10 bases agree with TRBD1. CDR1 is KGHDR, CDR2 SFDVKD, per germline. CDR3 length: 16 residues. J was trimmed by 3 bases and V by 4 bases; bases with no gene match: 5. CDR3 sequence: CATSESGTGVKNIQYF. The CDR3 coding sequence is TGTGCCACCAGTGAATCCGGGACAGGGGTCAAAAACATTCAGTACTTC.

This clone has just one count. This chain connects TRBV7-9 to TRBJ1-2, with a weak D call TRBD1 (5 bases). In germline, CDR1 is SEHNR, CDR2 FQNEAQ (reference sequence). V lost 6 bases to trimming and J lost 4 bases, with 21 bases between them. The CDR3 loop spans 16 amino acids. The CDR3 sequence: CASSIPTGGVSYGYTF. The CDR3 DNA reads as TGTGCCAGCAGTATTCCAACCGGGGGGGTTAGCTATGGCTACACCTTC.

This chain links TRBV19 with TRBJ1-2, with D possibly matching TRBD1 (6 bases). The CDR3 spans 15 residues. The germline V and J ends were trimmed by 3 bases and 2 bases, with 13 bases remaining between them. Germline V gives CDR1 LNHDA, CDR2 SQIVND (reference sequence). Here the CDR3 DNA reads TGTGCCAGTAGTATTTGGGACACCCGAAACTATGGCTACACCTTC. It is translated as CASSIWDTRNYGYTF.

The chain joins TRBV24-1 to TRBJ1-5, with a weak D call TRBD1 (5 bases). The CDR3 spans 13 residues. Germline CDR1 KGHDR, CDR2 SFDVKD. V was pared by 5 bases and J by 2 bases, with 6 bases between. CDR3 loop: CATSGGGNQPQHF. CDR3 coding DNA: TGTGCCACCAGTGGGGGGGGCAATCAGCCCCAGCATTTT.

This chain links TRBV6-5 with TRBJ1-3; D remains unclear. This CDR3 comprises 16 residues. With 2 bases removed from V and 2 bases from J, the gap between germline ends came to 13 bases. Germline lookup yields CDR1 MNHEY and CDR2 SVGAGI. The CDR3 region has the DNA TGTGCCAGCAGTTACGGAGGGTTCGGAACTGGAAACACCATATATTTT. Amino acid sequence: CASSYGGFGTGNTIYF.

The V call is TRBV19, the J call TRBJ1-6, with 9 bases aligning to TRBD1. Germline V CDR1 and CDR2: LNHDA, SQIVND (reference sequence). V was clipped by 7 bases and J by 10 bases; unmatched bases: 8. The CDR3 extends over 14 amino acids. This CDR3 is CASKGDRGASPLHF. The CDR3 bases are TGTGCCAGTAAGGGCGACAGGGGGGCATCACCCCTCCACTTT.

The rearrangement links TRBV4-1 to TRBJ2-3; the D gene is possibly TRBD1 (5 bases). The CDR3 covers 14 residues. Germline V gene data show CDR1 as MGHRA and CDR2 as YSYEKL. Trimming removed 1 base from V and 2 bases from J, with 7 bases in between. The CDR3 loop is CASSQGQTTDTQYF. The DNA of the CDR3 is TGCGCCAGCAGCCAAGGACAGACCACAGATACGCAGTATTTT.

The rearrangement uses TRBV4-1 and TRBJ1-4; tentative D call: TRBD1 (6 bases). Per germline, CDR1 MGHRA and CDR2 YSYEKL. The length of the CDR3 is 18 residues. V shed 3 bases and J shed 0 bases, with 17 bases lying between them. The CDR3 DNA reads TGCGCCAGCAGCCATCGATTGGACAGAATTCCAACTAATGAAAAACTGTTTTTT. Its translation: CASSHRLDRIPTNEKLFF.

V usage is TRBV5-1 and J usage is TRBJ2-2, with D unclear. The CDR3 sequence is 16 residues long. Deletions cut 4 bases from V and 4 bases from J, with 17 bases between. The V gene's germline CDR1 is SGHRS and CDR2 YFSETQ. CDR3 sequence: CASSGSVLGSTGELFF. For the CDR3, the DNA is TGCGCCAGCAGCGGTTCTGTCTTGGGCAGCACCGGGGAGCTGTTTTTT.

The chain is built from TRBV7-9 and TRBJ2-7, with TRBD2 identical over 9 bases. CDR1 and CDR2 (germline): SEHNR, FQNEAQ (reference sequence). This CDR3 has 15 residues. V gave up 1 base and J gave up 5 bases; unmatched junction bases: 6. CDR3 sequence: CASSLVGGRAHEQYF. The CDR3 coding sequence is TGTGCCAGCAGCTTAGTCGGCGGGAGGGCCCACGAGCAGTACTTC.

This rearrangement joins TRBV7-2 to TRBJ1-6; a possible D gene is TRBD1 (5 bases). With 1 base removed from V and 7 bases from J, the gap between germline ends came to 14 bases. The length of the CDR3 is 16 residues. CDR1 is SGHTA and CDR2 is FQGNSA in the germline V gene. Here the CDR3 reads CASSLGQGLGNSPLHF. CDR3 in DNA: TGTGCCAGCAGCTTAGGGCAGGGCCTAGGAAATTCACCCCTCCACTTT.